The 18 T cell receptor beta chains listed next were all sequenced from one sample in a study of Ad26.COV2.S vaccination and SARS-CoV-2 variants (dated by TCRdb to the early 2020s). Reading the label with the study, this specimen's treatment or condition is: some 20 received Ad26.COV2.S at low or high dose, single or two shots; a few received placebo; per-sample allocation not given. Repertoires of vaccine and placebo recipients were sequenced from samples taken on day 63 after the first injection. The method was the immunoSEQ multiplex PCR assay. What TCRdb holds here is the immuneACCESS table cut down to in-frame rearrangements. Part of the clones is not present; checked against another copy, under half of the missing clones reflect an unresolved V gene, and the others are unexplained. The sample table records 350,000 to 500,000 clones; 89% of these occur just once. About 2.5% of the sample is held by the ten biggest clonotypes.

The sample in question was peripheral blood, obtained in a trial of Ad26.COV2.S vaccine versus placebo. These receptors all come from a person aged 18-65 years who received the Ad26.COV2.S COVID-19 vaccine or a placebo.

This rearrangement joins TRBV5-1 to TRBJ2-5; TRBD2 matches at 10 bases. This CDR3 is 14 amino acids long. The ends lost 4 bases at V and 5 bases at J; junction bases unmatched: 5. CDR1 is SGHRS, CDR2 YFSETQ, per germline. CDR3: CASSEGLASETQYF. The CDR3 region has the DNA TGCGCCAGCAGCGAGGGACTAGCGTCGGAGACCCAGTACTTC. Full variable domain (outside the CDR3, taken from reference TRBV5-1 and TRBJ2-5): KAGVTQTPRYLIKTRGQQVTLSCSPISGHRSVSWYQQTPGQGLQFLFEYFSETQRNKGNFPGRFSGRQFSNSRSEMNVSTLELGDSALYLCASSEGLASETQYFGPGTRLLVL.

Concerning this clone: The same CDR3 is also encoded by other DNA sequences in this sample. V gene TRBV9 combines with J gene TRBJ2-3; possible D gene TRBD2, 5 bases. The V end lost 5 bases, the J end lost 3 bases, and 10 bases lay between the germline ends. CDR3 size: 13 residues. Germline values: CDR1 SGDLS, CDR2 YYNGEE. CDR3 nucleotides: TGTGCCAGCAGTGTTGGCGGGACAGATACGCAGTATTTT. This codes for CASSVGGTDTQYF.

V gene TRBV28 combines with J gene TRBJ2-3; D not certain. CDR3 length equals 14 residues. Trimming left V 5 bases short and J 5 bases short, with 14 bases between. Germline V gene sequence: CDR1 MDHEN, CDR2 SYDVKM. The CDR3 bases are TGTGCCAGCAGTGTTGGGCAATCCGGAGATACGCAGTATTTT. This encodes CASSVGQSGDTQYF. The whole variable domain, remainder taken from reference TRBV28 and TRBJ2-3, is DVKVTQSSRYLVKRTGEKVFLECVQDMDHENMFWYRQDPGLGLRLIYFSYDVKMKEKGDIPEGYSVSREKKERFSLILESASTNQTSMYLCASSVGQSGDTQYFGPGTRLTVL.

This sequence joins TRBV27 and TRBJ1-5; D is perhaps TRBD1 (5 bases). CDR1 MNHEY and CDR2 SMNVEV come from the germline V gene (reference sequence). With 2 bases removed from V and 4 bases from J, the gap between germline ends came to 12 bases. This CDR3 has 15 amino acids. CDR3 amino acids: CASSLVGERNQPQHF. In DNA, the CDR3 is TGTGCCAGCAGTTTAGTGGGGGAACGGAATCAGCCCCAGCATTTT.

The chain joins TRBV24-1 to TRBJ1-5; no firm D call. This CDR3 is built from 15 residues. Trimming cost V 3 bases and J 2 bases, with 10 bases left between them. Germline CDR1 and CDR2: KGHDR and SFDVKD. DNA of the CDR3: TGTGCCACCAGTGATGGGGATATAGGCAATCAGCCCCAGCATTTT. Residues: CATSDGDIGNQPQHF.

The chain carries TRBV7-3 and TRBJ1-2; D gene uncertain. V lost 2 bases and J lost 4, with 8 bases in between. The CDR3 spans 13 residues. Germline V CDR1 and CDR2: SGHTA, FQGTGA. The CDR3 coding sequence is TGTGCCAGCAGCTTAGGCGGAACCTATGGCTACACCTTC. Its protein is CASSLGGTYGYTF.

V usage is TRBV5-1 and J usage is TRBJ2-7, with 10 bases lining up with TRBD2. The CDR3 totals 15 residues. CDR1 and CDR2 from the germline V gene are SGHRS and YFSETQ. V shed 4 bases and J 5 bases; nucleotides not matched to a gene: 9. CDR3 residues: CASSIGLAAGHEQYF. CDR3 nucleotide sequence: TGCGCCAGCAGCATCGGACTAGCGGCAGGCCACGAGCAGTACTTC.

CDR3 sequence (DNA): TGTGCCAGCAGCGAAAGACAGGTGCAAGGCTACACCTTC. The encoded protein is CASSERQVQGYTF. The rearrangement uses TRBV6-2 or TRBV6-3 and TRBJ1-2, with a tentative D call TRBD1 (6 bases). Trimming stripped 6 bases from V and 8 bases from J, with 16 bases between. The CDR3 totals 13 residues. The V gene's germline CDR1 is MNHEY and CDR2 SVGEGT.

This clone came up once. As DNA, the CDR3 is TGTGCCAGCAGCTTAGGCCCGGGACAACCGAACACTGAAGCTTTCTTT. Its translation is CASSLGPGQPNTEAFF. The J gene is TRBJ1-1, the V gene TRBV11-2; D possibly corresponds to TRBD1 (6 bases). CDR1 and CDR2 (germline): SGHAT, FQNNGV. Trimming removed 1 base from V and 1 base from J, with 13 bases in between. This CDR3 has 16 residues.

The CDR3 spells CASRPTSYQQYF. CDR3 bases: TGTGCCAGCAGACCCACCTCATACCAGCAGTACTTC. This chain uses TRBV28 with TRBJ2-7, with unresolved D. V lost 6 bases, J lost 8 bases, and 14 bases lay in between. Germline V gives CDR1 MDHEN, CDR2 SYDVKM. The length of the CDR3 is 12 residues.

The DNA for the CDR3 is TGTGCCAGCAGACATACCGGAAACACCATATATTTT. Protein sequence: CASRHTGNTIYF. The chain combines TRBV7-2 with TRBJ1-3; D is undetermined. Trimming removed 6 bases at V and 4 bases at J, with 7 bases between. The CDR3 sequence is 12 residues long. The germline V gene encodes CDR1 SGHTA and CDR2 FQGNSA.

This chain uses TRBV9 with TRBJ2-3; no clear D. The CDR3 length is 13 residues. Trimming took off 0 bases at V and 3 bases at J, with 5 bases between the two ends. Germline CDR1 reads SGDLS; CDR2 reads YYNGEE. The CDR3: CASSVGWTDTQYF. In DNA, the CDR3 is TGTGCCAGCAGCGTAGGGTGGACAGATACGCAGTATTTT.

This chain uses TRBV6-5 with TRBJ1-2, with D possibly being TRBD1 (6 bases). The length of the CDR3 is 13 residues. The germline V gene encodes CDR1 MNHEY and CDR2 SVGAGI. Trimming took off 6 bases at V and 8 bases at J, with 16 bases between the two ends. CDR3 nucleotide sequence: TGTGCCAGCAGCACCCCGGCGGGACAAGGCTACACCTTC. It specifies CASSTPAGQGYTF.

The chain links TRBV30 to TRBJ2-2, with D tentatively TRBD1 or TRBD2 (6 bases each). The CDR3 sequence is 15 residues long. Trimming removed 4 bases from V and 4 bases from J, with 16 bases in between. Germline V gene sequence: CDR1 GTSNPN, CDR2 SVGIG (reference sequence). CDR3 nucleotide sequence: TGTGCCTGGATCCGGGGGCAGGGATTCACCGGGGAGCTGTTTTTT. Translation gives CAWIRGQGFTGELFF.

The CDR3 region has the DNA TGTGCCAGCAGCTTAGATAGCGGCAGGGGGCTTGATGAGCAGTTCTTC. As protein: CASSLDSGRGLDEQFF. V is TRBV11-2 and J is TRBJ2-1, with 8 bases identical to TRBD1. Trimming at V came to 0 bases and at J to 8 bases, leaving 9 bases not matched to a gene. Germline values: CDR1 SGHAT, CDR2 FQNNGV. The CDR3 length is 16 residues.

The table lists this clone with a count of one. This chain's CDR3 is CASSSAKMNSPLHF. The CDR3 DNA reads as TGTGCCAGCAGCTCCGCTAAGATGAATTCACCCCTCCACTTT. The chain couples TRBV5-4 to TRBJ1-6, with D uncertain. With 3 bases removed from V and 7 bases from J, the gap between germline ends came to 11 bases. CDR1 is SGHNT, CDR2 YYREEE, per germline (reference sequence). This CDR3 region has 14 residues.

The CDR3 reads CASSPTGPASGANVLTF. In nucleotides, the CDR3 is TGTGCCAGCAGTCCCACCGGACCCGCCTCTGGGGCCAACGTCCTGACTTTC. The chain couples TRBV6-6 to TRBJ2-6, with D hard to call. Germline V gene data show CDR1 as MNHNY and CDR2 as SVGAGI (reference sequence). Between the trimmed V and J ends, which lost 5 bases and 0 bases, there was a span of 14 bases. The CDR3 has 17 residues.

This rearrangement joins TRBV29-1 to TRBJ2-4; 8 nucleotides line up with TRBD1. Germline-derived CDR1 and CDR2 are SQVTM and ANQGSEA. There are 13 residues in the CDR3. Losses at the gene ends were 4 bases for V and 4 bases for J; bases not matched to a gene: 3. CDR3 sequence reads: CSVVGQAKNIQYF. The CDR3 DNA sequence: TGCAGCGTTGTGGGACAGGCTAAAAACATTCAGTACTTC.